The rows below give T cell receptor beta chains drawn from one sample of a study of metastatic and nonmetastatic thyroid tumors. TCRdb reassembled clones from the PCR reads with MiXCR. The sample has roughly 71,000 clones; more than 15% are singletons. What was sequenced was blood. Receptor source: a female donor with papillary thyroid cancer or a benign thyroid nodule (not recorded which). Some clones in this sample may be carry-over from other donors' samples. The CDR3 runs from the conserved cysteine through the conserved F or W. Each record gives: J gene, D gene, clone size, V gene, CDR3 DNA, CDR3 protein. D genes are given only for firm matches. The size field is filled for only some rows; it gives once, few, many or a size class.

TRBJ2-5,TRBD1,many,TRBV24-1,TGTGCCACCAGTGATTTGCCCTGGACAGGGGGGCGAGAGACCCAGTACTTC,CATSDLPWTGGRETQYF
TRBJ2-7,-,many,TRBV13,TGTGCCAGCAGCTTATTCAAGGACGGTTACTACGAGCAGTACTTC,CASSLFKDGYYEQYF
TRBJ1-2,TRBD1,few,TRBV6-2/TRBV6-3,TGTGCCAGCAGTCAAACGACAGGGGGGAACTATGGCTACACCTTC,CASSQTTGGNYGYTF
TRBJ2-2,TRBD2,few,TRBV19,TGTGCCAGTAGCCAACTAGCGGGGGTATGGGAGCTGTTTTTT,CASSQLAGVWELFF
TRBJ2-2,-,many,TRBV6-1,TGTGCCAGCAGACAGGGTGCGAACACCGGGGAGCTGTTTTTT,CASRQGANTGELFF
TRBJ1-1,-,many,TRBV20-1,TGCAGTGCTAGCCTACAGACCATGAACACTGAAGCTTTCTTT,CSASLQTMNTEAFF
TRBJ2-5,-,many,TRBV24-1,TGTGCCACCGCTGAGTGGGGTCGGGAGACCCAGTACTTC,CATAEWGRETQYF
TRBJ2-7,-,-,TRBV27,TGTGCCAGCAGTTTATCGCTAGCGAGCGACGAGCAGTACTTC,CASSLSLASDEQYF
TRBJ1-2,TRBD1,many,TRBV20-1,TGCAGTGCTAGCTGGGACAGGGGGCAGGACTATGGCTACACCTTC,CSASWDRGQDYGYTF
TRBJ2-5,-,many,TRBV27,TGTGCCAGCAGTTTTAGGGGGATGTTTGAGACCCAGTACTTC,CASSFRGMFETQYF
TRBJ2-7,TRBD2,many,TRBV15,TGTGCCACCAGCTCCGGGACTAGAAGGTACGAGCAGTACTTC,CATSSGTRRYEQYF
TRBJ2-2,-,many,TRBV30,TGTGCCTGGAGTGTAGGGACACCTATTACCGGGGAGCTGTTTTTT,CAWSVGTPITGELFF
TRBJ2-7,TRBD2,few,TRBV10-3,TGTGCCACCACGGGGGGACGGATGGGTGAGCAGTACTTC,CATTGGRMGEQYF
TRBJ2-3,TRBD2,many,TRBV20-1,TGCAGTGCGGGAGGGACTAGCGGCACAGATACGCAGTATTTT,CSAGGTSGTDTQYF
TRBJ2-7,-,few,TRBV6-1,TGTGCCAGCAGTGAAGGGGGCGCACTCGACTACGAGCAGTACTTC,CASSEGGALDYEQYF
TRBJ2-5,-,-,TRBV12-3/TRBV12-4,TGTGCCAGCAGTTTAGCGCAGGACGGGGGAGAGACCCAGTACTTC,CASSLAQDGGETQYF
TRBJ2-7,TRBD1,medium-sized,TRBV4-1,TGCGCCAGCAGCCAACTCTTGACCCCCGGGACAGACTACGAGCAGTACTTC,CASSQLLTPGTDYEQYF
TRBJ2-1,TRBD2,many,TRBV4-2,TGTGCCAGCAGCCCACCGGGACTAGCGGGTAGATGGAGGGGGAAAAATGAGCAGTTCTTC,CASSPPGLAGRWRGKNEQFF
TRBJ1-5,TRBD1,many,TRBV12-3/TRBV12-4,TGTGCCAGCGCGGGACAGGTAATCAATCAGCCCCAGCATTTT,CASAGQVINQPQHF
TRBJ2-1,-,many,TRBV11-2,TGTGCCAGCAGCTTATCCAGCGGAGACTGGGATGAGCAGTTCTTC,CASSLSSGDWDEQFF
TRBJ2-7,TRBD1,many,TRBV5-1,TGCGCCAGCAGCCGAACACAGGGGGCCTTTTACGAGCAGTACTTC,CASSRTQGAFYEQYF
TRBJ2-1,-,many,TRBV7-2,TGTGCCAGCAGCTTACTTGGACTACCCTACAATGAGCAGTTCTTC,CASSLLGLPYNEQFF
TRBJ1-2,TRBD1,few,TRBV6-1,TGTGCCAGCACCACAGGGGGCCACCTCGGAGGCTACACCTTC,CASTTGGHLGGYTF
TRBJ1-4,-,many,TRBV6-1,TGTGCCAGCAGTGATTTGAGGAGGCAGACTAATGAAAAACTGTTTTTT,CASSDLRRQTNEKLFF
TRBJ2-7,-,many,TRBV7-9,TGTGCCAGCAGCCCAAGGACAGCTTACGAGCAGTACTTC,CASSPRTAYEQYF
TRBJ2-2,-,many,TRBV7-9,TGTGCCAGCAGCTCCGACAGCTACACCGGGGAGCTGTTTTTT,CASSSDSYTGELFF
TRBJ2-7,TRBD2,many,TRBV5-1,TGCGCCAGCAGCTTGATGGCCAGCGGGAGGGCCTACGAGCAGTACTTC,CASSLMASGRAYEQYF
TRBJ1-2,-,few,TRBV27,TGTGCCAGCAGTCACGGACGGAACTATGGCTACACCTTC,CASSHGRNYGYTF
TRBJ2-5,-,-,TRBV30,TGTGCCTGGAGCGCGGGGACATGGGGCGATCAAGAGACCCAGTACTTC,CAWSAGTWGDQETQYF
TRBJ1-1,-,-,TRBV6-1,TGTGCCAGCATTAAGGGGTACCAGAACACTGAAGCTTTCTTT,CASIKGYQNTEAFF
TRBJ2-2,-,many,TRBV14,TGTGCCAGCAGCCCCCAAGGTGCCACAGATGAGGAGCTGTTTTTT,CASSPQGATDEELFF
TRBJ2-5,-,-,TRBV9,TGTGCCAGCAGCGTAGTAGGGGTTGGTCCCCAAGAGACCCAGTACTTC,CASSVVGVGPQETQYF
TRBJ2-1,-,-,TRBV6-2/TRBV6-3,TGTGCCAGCAGTCCCCAGGGCGGCCCCTACAATGAGCAGTTCTTC,CASSPQGGPYNEQFF
TRBJ2-7,-,many,TRBV20-1,TGCAGTGCTAGCGATAAGGGGAGCTCCTACGAGCAGTACTTC,CSASDKGSSYEQYF
TRBJ1-6,-,many,TRBV27,TGTGCCAGCAGTCTAAGACAGTATAATTCACCCCTCCACTTT,CASSLRQYNSPLHF
TRBJ1-2,TRBD1,-,TRBV12-3/TRBV12-4,TGTGCCAGCAGTCTCCGACAGGGACCCTATGGCTACACCTTC,CASSLRQGPYGYTF
TRBJ1-3,-,many,TRBV11-1,TGTGCCAGCAGCTTATTCGGGCGGGATAGAGGAAACACCATATATTTT,CASSLFGRDRGNTIYF
TRBJ1-3,-,many,TRBV3-1,TGTGCCAGCCCCCCCACTCACGGACAGTGCTCTGGAAACACCATATATTTT,CASPPTHGQCSGNTIYF
TRBJ2-7,-,-,TRBV7-9,TGTGCCAGCAGCCTTTCAGGGGAACAGTACTTC,CASSLSGEQYF
TRBJ2-7,TRBD1,-,TRBV27,TGTGCCAGCAGTTTATGGGGGACAGCCCTTGAAGAGCAGTACTTC,CASSLWGTALEEQYF
TRBJ2-1,TRBD2,many,TRBV6-5,TGTGCCAGCAGTTACCGAACTAGCGGAGGGGTCAATGAGCAGTTCTTC,CASSYRTSGGVNEQFF
TRBJ1-2,TRBD1,many,TRBV14,TGTGCCAGCAGCCCTATGGACAGGGTGGGAGGCTACACCTTC,CASSPMDRVGGYTF
TRBJ2-7,-,few,TRBV7-2,TGTGCCAGCAGCCCCGGACTCGCCTCCTACGAGCAGTACTTC,CASSPGLASYEQYF
TRBJ2-1,-,-,TRBV9,TGTGCCAGCAGCGGACTAGGGGGAGGGCACGTCAATGAGCAGTTCTTC,CASSGLGGGHVNEQFF
TRBJ2-1,-,many,TRBV9,TGTGCCAGCAGCGCCACCAAGGGGGGGCATGAGCAGTTCTTT,CASSATKGGHEQFF